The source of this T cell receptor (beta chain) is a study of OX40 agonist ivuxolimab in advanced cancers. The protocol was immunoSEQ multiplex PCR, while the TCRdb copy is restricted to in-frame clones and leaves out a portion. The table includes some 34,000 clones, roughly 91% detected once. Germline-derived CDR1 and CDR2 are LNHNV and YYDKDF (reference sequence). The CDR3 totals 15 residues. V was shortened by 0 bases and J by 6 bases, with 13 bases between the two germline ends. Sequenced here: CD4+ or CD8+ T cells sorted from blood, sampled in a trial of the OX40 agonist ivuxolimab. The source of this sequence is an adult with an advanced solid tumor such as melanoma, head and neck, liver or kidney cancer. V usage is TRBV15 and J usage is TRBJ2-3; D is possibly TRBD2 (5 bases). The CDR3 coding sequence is TGTGCCACCAGCAGAGAAGAGGGCGTTTGGGATACGCAGTATTTT. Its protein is CATSREEGVWDTQYF. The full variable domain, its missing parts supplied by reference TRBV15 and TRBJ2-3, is DAMVIQNPRYQVTQFGKPVTLSCSQTLNHNVMYWYQQKSSQAPKLLFHYYDKDFNNEADTPDNFQSRRPNTSFCFLDIRSPGLGDTAMYLCATSREEGVWDTQYFGPGTRLTVL.